The TCR beta chain under discussion was sequenced for a study of metastatic and nonmetastatic thyroid tumors. TCRdb reassembled clones from the PCR reads with MiXCR. Here the sample spans about 24,000 clones, more than 20% being singletons. Germline V lookup: CDR1 MGHDK, CDR2 SYGVNS. The CDR3 spans 14 residues. Between the trimmed V and J ends, which lost 6 bases and 8 bases, there was a span of 17 bases. This clone has more than one count but fewer than ten. No patient received treatment before thyroid surgery. Material: blood. The chain joins TRBV25-1 to TRBJ2-1, with D perhaps matching TRBD1 (6 bases). The receptor comes from a female donor with papillary thyroid cancer or a benign thyroid nodule (not recorded which). Some clones in this sample may be carry-over from other donors' samples. Here the CDR3 DNA reads TGTGCCAGCAGCGCCCTTGACAGGTGCCATGAGCAGTTCTTC. Residues: CASSALDRCHEQFF.